This T cell receptor beta chain was sequenced in a study of blood T cell repertoires in COVID-19. Study at large: Italy, Spain and the United States were the sources of the convalescent and acute COVID-19 samples. PBMCs, B-cell-depleted T cells, or T cells were the source of the cDNA or gDNA that made up the material.

The V end lost 5 bases, the J end lost 0 bases, and 11 bases lay between the germline ends. The CDR3 covers 15 residues. Germline V gene lookup returns CDR1 SEHNR and CDR2 FQNEAQ (reference sequence). Sequencing was performed with immunoSEQ multiplex PCR; in TCRdb, only in-frame clones are kept and a portion is missing. The sample shows around 280,000 clones, 90% of them seen only once. This clone appeared once. The participants were between about 18 and 89 years old and came from 20 to 30 US areas. Cohort placement rested on clinical history that participants reported themselves. This clonotype was sampled from a woman younger than 35 with acute COVID-19. Input material: PBMCs or T cells enriched from blood (not recorded which). The gene calls are TRBV7-9 and TRBJ2-1; D is possibly TRBD2 (6 bases). For the CDR3, the DNA is TGTGCCAGCAGCAATCTAGCGAGCTCCTACAATGAGCAGTTCTTC. Its protein product is CASSNLASSYNEQFF.